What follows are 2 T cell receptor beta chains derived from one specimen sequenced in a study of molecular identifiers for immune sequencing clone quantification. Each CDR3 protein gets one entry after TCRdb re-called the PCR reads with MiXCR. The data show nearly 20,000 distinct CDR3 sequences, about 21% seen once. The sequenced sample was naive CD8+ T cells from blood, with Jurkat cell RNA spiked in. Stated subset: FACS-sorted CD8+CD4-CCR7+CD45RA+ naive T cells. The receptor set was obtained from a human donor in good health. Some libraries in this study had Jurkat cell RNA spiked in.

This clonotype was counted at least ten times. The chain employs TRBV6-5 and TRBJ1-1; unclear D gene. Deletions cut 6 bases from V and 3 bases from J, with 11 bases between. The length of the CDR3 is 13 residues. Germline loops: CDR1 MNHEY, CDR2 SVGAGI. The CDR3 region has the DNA TGTGCCAGCAGGCAATCGTTTGACACTGAAGCTTTCTTT. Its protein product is CASRQSFDTEAFF.

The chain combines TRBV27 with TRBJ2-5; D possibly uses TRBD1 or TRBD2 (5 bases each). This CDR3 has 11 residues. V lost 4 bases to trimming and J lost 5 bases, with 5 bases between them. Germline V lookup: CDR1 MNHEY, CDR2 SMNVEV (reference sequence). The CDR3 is CASSWGETQYF. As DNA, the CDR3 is TGTGCCAGCAGTTGGGGGGAGACCCAGTACTTC.